This T cell receptor (beta chain) was recorded in a study of blood T cell repertoires in COVID-19 (dated by TCRdb to 2020 to 2022). About the full investigation: Samples from collaborators originated in the United States, Italy and Spain and spanned both the acute and convalescent phases of COVID-19. The prospective study material was composed of cDNA or gDNA derived from T cells, B-cell-depleted T cells, or PBMCs. The dataset comprised deeply sampled blood TCRbeta repertoires from subjects exposed to, actively infected with, or recovered from COVID-19. The repertoires were made available in a free public database intended to serve as a resource for research on the immune response to SARS-CoV-2. The samples were drawn from the first 160 participants of the ongoing ImmuneRACE study and from 1,254 subjects provided by 6 global collaborators. A de-identified subject ID, COVID-19 status, age in years and sex were almost always included in the sample metadata. Where available, HLA class I and class II types were taken from metadata supplied by the sample provider and were not determined by assay-based typing. General study outcomes and caveats: How much clinical and demographic metadata was included differed by source and by participant, and the metadata was provided uncurated.

As concerns this clone: Its cognate antigen has yet to be identified. No quality values exist for individual bases; no much larger clone is one base distant.

TCRbeta CDR3 regions were amplified from genomic DNA by means of the immunoSEQ Assay, a bias-controlled multiplex PCR. In the original analysis: Within the assay, amplification of reference gene primers was used to estimate how many nucleated cells each sample contained. To quantify the absolute abundance of each unique TCRbeta CDR3 rearrangement, sequence reads were collapsed and filtered. For each sample, productive Simpson clonality was calculated as the square root of Simpson's diversity index over productive rearrangements. In its TCRdb copy, this immuneACCESS table keeps in-frame sequences only and misses some clones. Where compared with another copy, unresolved V genes explain less than half of these, and the others have no known cause. V, J and clone size reflect that table, while D and trimming were determined from the DNA. The sample contains 120,000 to 150,000 clones, more than 80% of them found a single time. 8% to 9% of the sample belongs to the ten largest clones.

Collaborating institutions collected whole blood in K2EDTA tubes following their own protocols. For TCRbeta analysis, collaborators shipped samples in one of three forms: frozen whole blood, isolated PBMCs, or DNA extracted from either of those sample types. Based on the germline V gene (reference sequence), the CDR1 and CDR2 sequences are DFQATT and SNEGSKA. V loses 6 bases at its end and J loses 5 bases; junction bases beyond the gene matches: 12. The CDR3 spans 16 residues, from the cysteine through the phenylalanine. The kept DNA is CDR3 alone, 48 bases in frame from the first base. The origin of this receptor is a human donor with acute or convalescent COVID-19. The donor label of this sample is uncertain. The V and J genes are TRBV20-1 and TRBJ2-5, and 13 junction bases match TRBD2. The sample was peripheral blood. CDR3 sequence: CSASGTSGEPWETQYF. The bases read TGCAGTGCAAGTGGGACTAGCGGGGAGCCGTGGGAGACCCAGTACTTC.